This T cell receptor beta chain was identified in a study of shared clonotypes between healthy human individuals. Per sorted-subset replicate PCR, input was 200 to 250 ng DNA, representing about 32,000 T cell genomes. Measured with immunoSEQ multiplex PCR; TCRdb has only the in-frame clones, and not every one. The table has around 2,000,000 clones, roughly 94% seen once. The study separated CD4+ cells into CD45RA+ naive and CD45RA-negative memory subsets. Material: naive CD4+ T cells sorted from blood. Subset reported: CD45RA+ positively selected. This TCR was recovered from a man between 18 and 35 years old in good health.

The chain's CDR3 is CASSGGRRQNQPQHF. DNA of the CDR3: TGTGCCAGCAGTGGGGGTAGGAGACAAAATCAGCCCCAGCATTTT. The V and J genes are TRBV6-1 and TRBJ1-5; D unresolved. CDR3 length: 15 residues. V dropped 4 bases and J dropped 4 bases, with 14 bases sitting between them. The germline V gene encodes CDR1 MNHNS and CDR2 SASEGT.